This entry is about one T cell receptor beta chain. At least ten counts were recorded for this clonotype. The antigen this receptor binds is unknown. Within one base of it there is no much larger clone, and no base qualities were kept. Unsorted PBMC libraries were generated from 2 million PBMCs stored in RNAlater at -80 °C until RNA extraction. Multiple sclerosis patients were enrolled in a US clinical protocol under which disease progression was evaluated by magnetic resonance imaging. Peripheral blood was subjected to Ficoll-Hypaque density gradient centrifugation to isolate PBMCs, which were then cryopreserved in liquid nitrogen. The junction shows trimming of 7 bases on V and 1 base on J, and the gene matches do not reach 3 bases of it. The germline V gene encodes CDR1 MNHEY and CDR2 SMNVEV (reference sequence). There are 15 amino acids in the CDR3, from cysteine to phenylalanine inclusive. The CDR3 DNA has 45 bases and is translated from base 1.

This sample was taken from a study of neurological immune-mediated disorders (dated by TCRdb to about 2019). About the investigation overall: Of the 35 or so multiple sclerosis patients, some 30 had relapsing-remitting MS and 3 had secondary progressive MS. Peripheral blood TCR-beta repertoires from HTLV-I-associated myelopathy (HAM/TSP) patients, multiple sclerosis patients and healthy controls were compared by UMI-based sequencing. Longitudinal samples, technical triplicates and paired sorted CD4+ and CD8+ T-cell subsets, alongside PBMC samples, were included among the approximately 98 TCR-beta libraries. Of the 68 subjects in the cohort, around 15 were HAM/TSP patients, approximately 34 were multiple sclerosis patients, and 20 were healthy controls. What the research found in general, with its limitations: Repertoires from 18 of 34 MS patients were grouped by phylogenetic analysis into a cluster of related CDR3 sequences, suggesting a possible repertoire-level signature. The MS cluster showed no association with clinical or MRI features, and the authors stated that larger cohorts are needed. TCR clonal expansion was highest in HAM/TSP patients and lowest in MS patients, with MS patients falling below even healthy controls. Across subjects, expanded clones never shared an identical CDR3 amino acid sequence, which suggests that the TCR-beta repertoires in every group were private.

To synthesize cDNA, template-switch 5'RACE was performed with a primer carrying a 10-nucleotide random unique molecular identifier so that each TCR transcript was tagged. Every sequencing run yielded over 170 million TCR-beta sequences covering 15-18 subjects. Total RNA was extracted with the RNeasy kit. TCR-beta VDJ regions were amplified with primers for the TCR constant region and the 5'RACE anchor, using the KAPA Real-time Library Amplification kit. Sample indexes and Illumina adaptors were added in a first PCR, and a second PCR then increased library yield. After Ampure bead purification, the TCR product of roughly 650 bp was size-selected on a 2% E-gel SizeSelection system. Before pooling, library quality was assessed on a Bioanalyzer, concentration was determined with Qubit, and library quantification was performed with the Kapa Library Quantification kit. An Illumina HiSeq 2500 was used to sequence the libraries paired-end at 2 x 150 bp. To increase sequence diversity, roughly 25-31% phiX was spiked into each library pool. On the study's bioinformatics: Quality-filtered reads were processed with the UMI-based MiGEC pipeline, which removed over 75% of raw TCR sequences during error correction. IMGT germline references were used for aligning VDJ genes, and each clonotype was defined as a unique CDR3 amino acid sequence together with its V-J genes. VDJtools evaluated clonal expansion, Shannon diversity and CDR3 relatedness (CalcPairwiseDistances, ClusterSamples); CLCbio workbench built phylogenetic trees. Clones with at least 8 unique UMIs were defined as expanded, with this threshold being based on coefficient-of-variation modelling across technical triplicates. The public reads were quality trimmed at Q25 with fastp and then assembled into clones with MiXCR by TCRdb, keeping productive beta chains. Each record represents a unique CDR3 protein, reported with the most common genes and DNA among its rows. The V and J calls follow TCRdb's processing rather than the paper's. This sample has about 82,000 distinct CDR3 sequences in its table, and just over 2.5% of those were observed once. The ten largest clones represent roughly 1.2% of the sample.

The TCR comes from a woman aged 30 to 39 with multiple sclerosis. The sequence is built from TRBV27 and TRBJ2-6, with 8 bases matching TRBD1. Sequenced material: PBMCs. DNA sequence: TGTGCCAGCATGGACAGGGCGTCTGGGGCCAACGTCCTGACTTTC. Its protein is CASMDRASGANVLTF.